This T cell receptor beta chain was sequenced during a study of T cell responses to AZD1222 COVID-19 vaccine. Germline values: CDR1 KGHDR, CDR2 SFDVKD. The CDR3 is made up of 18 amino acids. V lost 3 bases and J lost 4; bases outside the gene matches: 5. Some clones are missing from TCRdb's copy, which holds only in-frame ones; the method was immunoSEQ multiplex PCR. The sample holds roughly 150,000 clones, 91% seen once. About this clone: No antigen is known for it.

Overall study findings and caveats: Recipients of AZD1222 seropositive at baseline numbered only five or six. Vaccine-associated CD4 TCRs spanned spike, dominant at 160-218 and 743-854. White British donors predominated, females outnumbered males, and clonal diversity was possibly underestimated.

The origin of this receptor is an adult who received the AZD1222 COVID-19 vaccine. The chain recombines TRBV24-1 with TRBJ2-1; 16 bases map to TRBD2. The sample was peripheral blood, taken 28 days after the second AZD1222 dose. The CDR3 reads CATSDPGLAGGRYNEQFF. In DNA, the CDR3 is TGTGCCACCAGTGATCCGGGACTAGCGGGAGGGCGGTACAATGAGCAGTTCTTC.